Listed here are 30 T cell receptor beta chains from one sample, sequenced in a study of cytomegalovirus exposure and HLA in healthy donors. The PCR employed 60 Vbeta primers together with 13 Jbeta primers. Assay: immunoSEQ multiplex PCR; the TCRdb copy retains only in-frame clones and omits some. The sample includes some 200,000 clones, roughly 72% seen only once; the top ten take more than 2%. The sequenced sample consisted of PBMCs. These receptors were taken from a woman in her twenties or thirties in good health and CMV-seropositive.

The genes are TRBV14 and TRBJ1-5; D is uncertain. CDR3 length equals 13 residues. Trimming shortened V by 4 bases and J by 0 bases, and 4 bases separated the two germline ends. The germline CDR1 and CDR2 sequences are SGHDN and FVKESK. CDR3 residues: CASSLYSNQPQHF. For the CDR3, the DNA is TGTGCCAGCAGCCTATATAGCAATCAGCCCCAGCATTTT.

The chain uses TRBV19 and TRBJ1-1; 7 positions agree with TRBD1. Germline V gene data show CDR1 as LNHDA and CDR2 as SQIVND (reference sequence). This CDR3 is 14 amino acids long. The junction had 10 bases not matched to a gene; V was cut back by 6 bases and J by 6 bases. The CDR3, as DNA: TGTGCCAGTAGCCATACAGGGGTCAGCCCTGAAGCTTTCTTT. Translating gives CASSHTGVSPEAFF. The whole variable domain, filled in from reference TRBV19 and TRBJ1-1, reads DGGITQSPKYLFRKEGQNVTLSCEQNLNHDAMYWYRQDPGQGLRLIYYSQIVNDFQKGDIAEGYSVSREKKESFPLTVTSAQKNPTAFYLCASSHTGVSPEAFFGQGTRLTVV.

This clone was observed once. In DNA form, the CDR3 reads TGTGCCTGGAGTGCCTACAGACTAGCGGGGGGCCCATGCGAGCAGTACTTC. Its protein is CAWSAYRLAGGPCEQYF. The V gene is TRBV30, the J gene TRBJ2-7, with 13 nucleotides matching TRBD2. The V and J ends lost 1 base and 6 bases, in that order; junction bases with no gene match: 12. Germline V gives CDR1 GTSNPN, CDR2 SVGIG (reference sequence). The CDR3 runs to 17 residues.

V gene TRBV28 combines with J gene TRBJ1-5; possibly TRBD1 for D (5 bases). V lost 7 bases, J lost 0 bases, and 13 bases lay in between. Germline CDR1 MDHEN, CDR2 SYDVKM. The CDR3 runs 15 residues. The CDR3 spells CASTEGGDSNQPQHF. In nucleotides, the CDR3 is TGTGCCAGCACTGAGGGAGGGGATAGCAATCAGCCCCAGCATTTT.

The chain joins TRBV10-1 to TRBJ2-3, with D unclear. The CDR3 has 12 amino acids. Germline assignment: CDR1 WNHNN and CDR2 SYGVQD (reference sequence). V was cut by 0 bases and J by 6 bases, with 4 bases left in between. The DNA of the CDR3 is TGCGCCAGCAGTGAGTCGCGGGATACGCAGTATTTT. Amino acid sequence: CASSESRDTQYF.

This clone was observed once. The chain recombines TRBV4-1 with TRBJ2-2; tentatively, D is TRBD1 (5 bases). The CDR3 contains 16 residues. Looked up from germline, CDR1 is MGHRA and CDR2 is YSYEKL. Between the trimmed V and J ends, which lost 2 bases and 4 bases, there was a span of 14 bases. The chain's CDR3 is CASSQNNMGLTGELFF. In DNA, the CDR3 is TGCGCCAGCAGCCAAAATAATATGGGGCTCACCGGGGAGCTGTTTTTT.

CDR3 DNA sequence: TGTGCCAGCAGTTACCAGACAGGATCGAACACCGGGGAGCTGTTTTTT. Amino acids: CASSYQTGSNTGELFF. The chain carries TRBV6-5 and TRBJ2-2; a possible D gene is TRBD1 (6 bases). Trimming left V 2 bases short and J 0 bases short, with 10 bases between. CDR3 length: 16 amino acids. CDR1 and CDR2 from the germline V gene are MNHEY and SVGAGI.

This chain links TRBV29-1 with TRBJ1-1, with TRBD1 as a possible D gene (5 bases). This CDR3 region has 14 residues. Trimming removed 7 bases at V and 0 bases at J, with 15 bases between. CDR1 is SQVTM and CDR2 is ANQGSEA in the germline V gene. CDR3 residues: CSALGGPLNTEAFF. The CDR3 DNA reads as TGCAGCGCTTTGGGGGGTCCTTTGAACACTGAAGCTTTCTTT.

The J gene is TRBJ1-3, the V gene TRBV21-1; no check of the table's D call, TRBD1, against the DNA was made. TRBV21-1 is labeled a pseudogene. This CDR3 spans 18 amino acids. CDR3 in DNA: TGTGCCAGCAAGAGGATCGGGCGGACAAGCCTTTCTGGAAACACCATATATTTT. Amino acids: CASKRIGRTSLSGNTIYF.

The chain combines TRBV19 with TRBJ2-1; no reliable D call. Germline CDR1 and CDR2: LNHDA and SQIVND (reference sequence). The CDR3 is 13 amino acids. Trimming removed 2 bases at V and 7 bases at J, with 9 bases between. CDR3 region: CASSITRGNEQFF. DNA for the CDR3: TGTGCCAGTAGTATAACCCGAGGAAATGAGCAGTTCTTC.

V usage is TRBV5-4 and J usage is TRBJ2-1; D ambiguous. V was shortened by 4 bases and J by 5 bases, with 10 bases between the two germline ends. CDR1 and CDR2 from the germline V gene are SGHNT and YYREEE (reference sequence). This CDR3 has 13 amino acids. DNA for the CDR3: TGTGCCAGCAGCCCACCAGTCCACAATGAGCAGTTCTTC. This codes for CASSPPVHNEQFF.

CDR3 nucleotide sequence: TGTGCCTGGAGTGTCGACAGCCGGGACACCATATATTTT. This sequence encodes CAWSVDSRDTIYF. This chain links TRBV30 with TRBJ1-3, with a tentative D call TRBD1 (5 bases). The germline V gene encodes CDR1 GTSNPN and CDR2 SVGIG (reference sequence). The CDR3 has 13 residues. The V and J ends lost 0 bases and 8 bases respectively, with 11 bases between them.

This clone was recorded once. The chain couples TRBV27 to TRBJ1-5; 11 bases map to TRBD1. V lost 2 bases, J lost 6 bases, and 9 bases stayed unmatched. This CDR3 contains 17 residues. The V gene's germline CDR1 is MNHEY and CDR2 SMNVEV (reference sequence). CDR3 bases: TGTGCCAGCAGTTTACTCAGGGGACAGGGGGGGGTTCAGCCCCAGCATTTT. Translation: CASSLLRGQGGVQPQHF.

This chain links TRBV5-8 with TRBJ1-1; D gene uncertain. Germline CDR1 and CDR2: SGHTS and YDEGEE. Between the trimmed V and J ends, which lost 4 bases and 5 bases, there was a span of 18 bases. The CDR3 length is 15 residues. As DNA, the CDR3 is TGTGCCAGCAGCCCGAATCCTCGGGGATGGACTGAAGCTTTCTTT. Its translation is CASSPNPRGWTEAFF.

The rearrangement uses TRBV5-1 and TRBJ2-3; 11 positions agree with TRBD2. The CDR3 loop spans 16 amino acids. Germline V gene data show CDR1 as SGHRS and CDR2 as YFSETQ. The J segment lost 3 bases and the V segment lost 1 base, leaving 4 bases of the junction unmatched. The CDR3 coding sequence is TGCGCCAGCAGCTTGTTAGCTAGCGGGGGGACAGATACGCAGTATTTT. It codes for CASSLLASGGTDTQYF.

The genes are TRBV19 and TRBJ1-1, with D possibly matching TRBD1 (5 bases). There are 13 residues in the CDR3. The V gene's germline CDR1 is LNHDA and CDR2 SQIVND (reference sequence). V was cut by 2 bases and J by 7 bases, with 11 bases left in between. The CDR3 sequence: CASSINRQSEAFF. The CDR3 bases are TGTGCCAGTAGTATAAATCGACAGAGTGAAGCTTTCTTT.

J is TRBJ2-5 and V is TRBV9; no clear D gene. Trimming removed 0 bases at V and 4 bases at J, with 4 bases between. CDR1 is SGDLS, CDR2 YYNGEE, per germline. CDR3 size: 12 residues. The CDR3: CASSVAGETQYF. The DNA of the CDR3 is TGTGCCAGCAGCGTAGCGGGAGAGACCCAGTACTTC.

This clone was counted only a few times. The chain recombines TRBV5-6 with TRBJ2-1, with D possibly being TRBD2 (6 bases). CDR1 and CDR2 (germline): SGHDT, YYEEEE. This CDR3 spans 17 amino acids. V lost 4 bases and J 9 bases, leaving 26 bases between the germline ends. The CDR3 nucleotides read TGTGCCAGCAGCCGCGGCCGGGGGTCCTTTTCAAAGGGTGAGCAGTTCTTC. It translates to CASSRGRGSFSKGEQFF.

The CDR3 protein is CASSPPVRSRSHEQFF. The CDR3 DNA reads as TGTGCCAGCAGCCCCCCGGTTCGTTCTAGAAGCCATGAGCAGTTCTTC. This chain uses TRBV7-9 with TRBJ2-1; D is unclear. The germline CDR1 and CDR2 sequences are SEHNR and FQNEAQ (reference sequence). The V end was cut by 5 bases, the J end by 8 bases, with 22 bases between. The CDR3 is 16 residues long.

The J gene is TRBJ1-2, the V gene TRBV27, with D perhaps TRBD1 (6 bases). Germline-derived CDR1 and CDR2 are MNHEY and SMNVEV (reference sequence). Trimming stripped 3 bases from V and 11 bases from J, with 19 bases between. The CDR3 runs to 14 residues. CDR3 in DNA: TGTGCCAGCAGTTTTAAGGGGGATGGTAGGGGGTACACCTTC. It translates to CASSFKGDGRGYTF.

The gene calls are TRBV4-3 and TRBJ2-7; TRBD2 aligns across 7 bases. Germline V gives CDR1 LGHNA, CDR2 YSLEER. This CDR3 is built from 17 residues. J was trimmed by 7 bases and V by 0 bases; bases with no gene match: 15. The CDR3 region has the DNA TGCGCCAGCAGCCAAGATCTGGGGGAGGGCCTGGTGGTAGAGCAGTACTTC. Encoded protein: CASSQDLGEGLVVEQYF.

The chain is built from TRBV29-1 and TRBJ2-7; D possibly corresponds to TRBD1 (6 bases). V lost 3 bases and J lost 6, with 15 bases in between. The CDR3 is 13 amino acids. Germline assignment: CDR1 SQVTM and CDR2 ANQGSEA. The CDR3 spells CSVDADRRGEQYF. CDR3 in DNA: TGCAGCGTTGATGCCGACAGGAGAGGCGAGCAGTACTTC.

The chain has TRBV30 and TRBJ1-3, with D perhaps TRBD1 (6 bases). The CDR3 has 15 amino acids. Trimming took 5 bases from V and 4 from J, leaving 18 bases between them. Germline CDR1 is GTSNPN and CDR2 is SVGIG (reference sequence). The CDR3 loop reads CAWDPTGSRGNTIYF. The CDR3 nucleotides are TGTGCCTGGGACCCTACAGGGTCGCGAGGAAACACCATATATTTT. Variable domain in full (rest from reference TRBV30 and TRBJ1-3): SQTIHQWPATLVQPVGSPLSLECTVEGTSNPNLYWYRQAAGRGLQLLFYSVGIGQISSEVPQNLSASRPQDRQFILSSKKLLLSDSGFYLCAWDPTGSRGNTIYFGEGSWLTVV.

This clone appeared once. CDR3 nucleotides: TGTGCCTGGAGTGGGGACAGCTCCCCGTATGGCTACACCTTC. As protein: CAWSGDSSPYGYTF. J is TRBJ1-2 and V is TRBV30, with TRBD1 matching 7 bases. The V segment lost 1 base and the J segment 5 bases; nucleotides outside the gene matches: 7. The V gene's germline CDR1 is GTSNPN and CDR2 SVGIG (reference sequence). The length of the CDR3 is 14 residues.

CDR3 sequence reads: CASSPKRVGGGTDTQYF. Written as DNA, the CDR3 is TGTGCCAGCTCACCCAAGCGGGTGGGGGGTGGCACAGATACGCAGTATTTT. The V call is TRBV18, the J call TRBJ2-3; tentative D call: TRBD2 (6 bases). The germline CDR1 and CDR2 sequences are KGHSH and LQKENI. The CDR3 covers 17 residues. Trimming took off 3 bases at V and 1 base at J, with 17 bases between the two ends.

The J gene is TRBJ2-2, the V gene TRBV6-6, with D tentatively TRBD2 (5 bases). Trimming shortened V by 2 bases and J by 7 bases, and 17 bases separated the two germline ends. CDR1 MNHNY and CDR2 SVGAGI come from the germline V gene (reference sequence). The CDR3 has 16 amino acids. CDR3 nucleotide sequence: TGTGCCAGCAGTTACGAGCTTCCGGACTGGGGCGGGGAGCTGTTTTTT. This encodes CASSYELPDWGGELFF.

V is TRBV4-3 and J is TRBJ1-2; no definite D call. Germline assignment: CDR1 LGHNA and CDR2 YSLEER. The CDR3 is 15 residues long. The V and J ends lost 0 bases and 7 bases respectively, with 15 bases between them. CDR3 in amino acids: CASSQDNGFSSGYTF. The CDR3 coding sequence is TGCGCCAGCAGCCAAGATAACGGGTTCTCGAGTGGCTACACCTTC.

J is TRBJ2-3 and V is TRBV4-3, with unresolved D. Germline-derived CDR1 and CDR2 are LGHNA and YSLEER. This CDR3 has 15 amino acids. Trimming stripped 0 bases from V and 2 bases from J, with 9 bases between. CDR3 in DNA: TGCGCCAGCAGCCAAGATTCGAGATCCACAGATACGCAGTATTTT. This codes for CASSQDSRSTDTQYF.

The CDR3 is CASSYLRTGNEQFF. CDR3 nucleotides: TGTGCCAGCAGTTATCTCCGGACTGGTAATGAGCAGTTCTTC. The chain couples TRBV6-6 to TRBJ2-1, with D possibly TRBD2 on 5 matching bases. The CDR3 runs 14 residues. Germline V gives CDR1 MNHNY, CDR2 SVGAGI (reference sequence). V lost 3 bases and J lost 7, with 13 bases in between.

The chain links TRBV7-8 to TRBJ1-4; the match to TRBD1 covers 8 bases. V was pared by 4 bases and J by 4 bases, with 5 bases of the junction left unmatched. The CDR3 loop spans 15 amino acids. The germline V gene has CDR1 SGHVS and CDR2 FQNEAQ. This CDR3 reads CASSSDRAINEKLFF. CDR3 coding DNA: TGTGCCAGCAGCTCGGACAGGGCGATTAATGAAAAACTGTTTTTT.